This T cell receptor beta chain came from a study of blood T cell repertoires in COVID-19. Clinical history reported by participants formed the basis on which cohorts were assigned. Authors' analysis steps: The assay estimated nucleated cells by amplifying reference gene primers. Using immunoSEQ multiplex PCR, the repertoire was profiled, and TCRdb retains in-frame clones only, with some absent. V, J and clone size derive from that table, while D and trimming were established from the DNA sequence. The sample contains 220,000 or so clones, roughly 88% of which appear only once. The source is a woman aged 50 to 60 who had recovered from COVID-19. Sequencing was carried out using PBMCs or T cells enriched from blood (not recorded which).

The CDR3 DNA reads as TGTGCCAGCTCTCCGTACGATACGGGGGGGACTGAAGCTTTCTTT. It encodes CASSPYDTGGTEAFF. The J gene is TRBJ1-1, the V gene TRBV18; a possible D gene is TRBD1 (5 bases). With 6 bases removed from V and 5 bases from J, the gap between germline ends came to 19 bases. CDR3 length equals 15 residues. Germline lookup yields CDR1 KGHSH and CDR2 LQKENI.